This TCR beta chain was sequenced for a study of OX40 agonist ivuxolimab in advanced cancers. For the study at large: Administration of intravenous ivuxolimab to patients occurred every 2 weeks at 0.01 to 10 mg/kg.

Here immunoSEQ multiplex PCR was the method, and the copy in TCRdb shows in-frame clones only, minus some. This table holds tens of thousands of clones, 89% found once. Baseline, cycle 4 day 1, and cycle 7 day 1 were the blood sampling points. Regarding this clone: The antigen is unknown.

Study-level points and caveats: Dosing at 0.1 to 3.0 mg/kg was accompanied by clonal expansion of CD4+ and CD8+ blood T cells by week 6.

This CDR3 comprises 14 residues. Looked up from germline, CDR1 is MGHRA and CDR2 is YSYEKL. The V end lost 0 bases, the J end lost 4 bases, and 9 bases lay between the germline ends. The origin of this receptor is an adult with an advanced solid tumor such as melanoma, head and neck, liver or kidney cancer. This chain uses TRBV4-1 with TRBJ2-5, with unresolved D. Material: CD4+ or CD8+ T cells sorted from blood, obtained in a trial of the OX40 agonist ivuxolimab. This chain's CDR3 is CASSQDRLGETQYF. The CDR3 DNA sequence: TGCGCCAGCAGCCAAGATCGGTTAGGAGAGACCCAGTACTTC.